One and the same sample provided the 6 T cell receptor beta chains below, sequenced in a study of cytotoxic CD8 clonotypes in ibrutinib-treated CLL (dated by TCRdb to the early 2020s). The library was obtained by the immunoSEQ multiplex PCR assay. In TCRdb, the immuneACCESS table is reduced to in-frame sequences with V and J assigned. These tables do not hold every clone; where another copy was compared, an unresolved V gene accounts for under half, and the others remain unexplained. The sample data list 330,000 or so clones, and 67% of these were observed just once. Clones ranked in the top ten supply about 5.9% of the sample. This specimen was PBMCs, taken after 36 months of ibrutinib treatment. Every receptor here comes from a human donor with chronic lymphocytic leukemia.

V usage is TRBV30 and J usage is TRBJ2-6; 11 bases map to TRBD2. Losses at the gene ends were 2 bases for V and 2 bases for J; bases not matched to a gene: 14. The CDR3 is 20 amino acids. Germline CDR1 GTSNPN, CDR2 SVGIG (reference sequence). CDR3: CAWSPSRLAGPLAGANVLTF. The CDR3 bases are TGTGCCTGGAGTCCCTCCCGACTAGCGGGACCCCTTGCTGGGGCCAACGTCCTGACTTTC.

This clone has a single count. The rearrangement joins TRBV9 to TRBJ2-1, with a tentative D call TRBD1 (5 bases). There are 15 residues in the CDR3. Germline CDR1 reads SGDLS; CDR2 reads YYNGEE. V lost 3 bases to trimming and J lost 0 bases, with 10 bases between them. The CDR3 region is CASSAKDSSYNEQFF. The CDR3 bases are TGTGCCAGCAGCGCGAAAGACAGCTCCTACAATGAGCAGTTCTTC.

V gene TRBV11-2 combines with J gene TRBJ2-5; 8 nucleotides align to TRBD2. J lost 4 bases, V lost 4 bases, and 5 bases had no gene match. The germline V gene encodes CDR1 SGHAT and CDR2 FQNNGV. This CDR3 is 14 amino acids long. CDR3 sequence reads: CASSSGLVIETQYF. CDR3 nucleotides: TGTGCCAGCAGCTCGGGACTAGTTATAGAGACCCAGTACTTC.

The V gene is TRBV29-1, the J gene TRBJ2-7; 10 bases match TRBD1. The V and J ends lost 6 bases and 3 bases, in that order; junction bases with no gene match: 5. This CDR3 spans 13 amino acids. In germline, CDR1 is SQVTM, CDR2 ANQGSEA. The CDR3 DNA reads as TGCAGCGTGGGGACAGGGGTGTTCTACGAGCAGTACTTC. Residues: CSVGTGVFYEQYF.

The chain is built from TRBV6-6 and TRBJ2-7; a possible D gene is TRBD2 (5 bases). V lost 0 bases and J lost 4, with 13 bases in between. Germline-derived CDR1 and CDR2 are MNHNY and SVGAGI (reference sequence). The CDR3 contains 15 residues. The CDR3 protein is CASSYSISGIYEQYF. CDR3 in DNA: TGTGCCAGCAGTTACTCGATTTCCGGGATTTACGAGCAGTACTTC.

The V gene is TRBV28, the J gene TRBJ1-1; D is undetermined. Germline CDR1 is MDHEN and CDR2 is SYDVKM. V lost 8 bases, J lost 2 bases, and 6 bases lay in between. This CDR3 is 11 amino acids long. The CDR3 region is CASAVNTEAFF. CDR3 sequence (DNA): TGTGCCAGCGCGGTAAACACTGAAGCTTTCTTT.